This TCR beta chain was observed in a study of T-cell reconstitution after alpha-beta-depleted transplantation in children. Study findings and constraints: At day 60, the high TCRbeta diversity found in some patients originated from recipient T cells and thymic progenitors that had survived. Most T-cell counts and diversity one year after the transplant came from T cells that were newly produced. Approximately two months post-transplant, alpha-beta T cells reportedly originated from several hundred expanded graft clones.

The CDR3 is 13 amino acids. V gave up 0 bases and J gave up 9 bases, with 9 bases separating them. Germline V gives CDR1 SGHDN, CDR2 FVKESK. The TCRbeta library was prepared with unique molecular identifiers. TCRdb fed the PCR reads into MiXCR, producing one record per CDR3 protein. Among approximately 300,000 distinct CDR3 sequences listed, roughly a tenth were seen once. This clonotype has only a few counts. What it recognizes is unknown. This sample comprised PBMCs, obtained before TCRalphabeta/CD19-depleted stem cell transplant. The origin of this receptor is a boy younger than two with acute myeloid leukemia, due to receive a stem cell transplant. This chain uses TRBV14 with TRBJ2-1; the D gene is possibly TRBD2 (5 bases). Written as DNA, the CDR3 is TGTGCCAGCAGCCAAGATCTCGGAGGTGAGCAGTTCTTC. This sequence encodes CASSQDLGGEQFF.